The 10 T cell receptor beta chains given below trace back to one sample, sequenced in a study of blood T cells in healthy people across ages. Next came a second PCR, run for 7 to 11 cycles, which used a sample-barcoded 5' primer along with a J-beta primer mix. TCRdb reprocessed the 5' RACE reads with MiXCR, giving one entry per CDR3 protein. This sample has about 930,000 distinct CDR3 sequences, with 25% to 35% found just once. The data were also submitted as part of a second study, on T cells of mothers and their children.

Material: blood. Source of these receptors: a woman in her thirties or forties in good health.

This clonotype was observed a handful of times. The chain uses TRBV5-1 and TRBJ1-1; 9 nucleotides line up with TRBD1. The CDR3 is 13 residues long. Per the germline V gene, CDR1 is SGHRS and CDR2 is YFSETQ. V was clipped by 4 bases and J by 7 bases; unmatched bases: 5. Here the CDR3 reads CASSIWTGVEAFF. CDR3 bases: TGCGCCAGCAGCATCTGGACAGGGGTTGAAGCTTTCTTT.

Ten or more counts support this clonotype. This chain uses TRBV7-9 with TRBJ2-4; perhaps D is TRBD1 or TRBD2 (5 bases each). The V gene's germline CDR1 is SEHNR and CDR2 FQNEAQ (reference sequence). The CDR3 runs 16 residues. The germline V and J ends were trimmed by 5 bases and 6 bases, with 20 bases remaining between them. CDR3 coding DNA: TGTGCCAGCAGCGGGAGTTCGGGGCACTCGCTAAACATTCAGTACTTC. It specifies CASSGSSGHSLNIQYF. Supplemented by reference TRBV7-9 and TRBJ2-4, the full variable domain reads DTGVSQNPRHKITKRGQNVTFRCDPISEHNRLYWYRQTLGQGPEFLTYFQNEAQLEKSRLLSDRFSAERPKGSFSTLEIQRTEQGDSAMYLCASSGSSGHSLNIQYFGAGTRLSVL.

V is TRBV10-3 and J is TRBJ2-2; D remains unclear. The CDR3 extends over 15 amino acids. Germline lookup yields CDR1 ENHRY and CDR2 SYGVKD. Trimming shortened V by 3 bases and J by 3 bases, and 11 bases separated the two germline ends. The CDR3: CAISEKGGDTGELFF. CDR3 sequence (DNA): TGTGCCATCAGTGAAAAGGGTGGGGACACCGGGGAGCTGTTTTTT.

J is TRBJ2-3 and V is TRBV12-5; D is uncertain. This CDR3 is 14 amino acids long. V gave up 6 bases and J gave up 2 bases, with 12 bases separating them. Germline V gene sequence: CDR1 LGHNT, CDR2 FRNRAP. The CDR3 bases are TGTGCTAGTGGGTTCGGCCGGACCACAGATACGCAGTATTTT. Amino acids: CASGFGRTTDTQYF.

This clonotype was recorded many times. CDR3 sequence reads: CASSQESTGGGVSREQFF. In DNA form, the CDR3 reads TGCGCCAGCAGCCAAGAATCAACAGGCGGGGGGGTCTCGCGTGAGCAGTTCTTC. V gene TRBV4-3 combines with J gene TRBJ2-1; TRBD2 aligns across 9 bases. The CDR3 is 18 residues long. V dropped 0 bases and J dropped 9; count of bases not matched to a gene: 15. Germline-derived CDR1 and CDR2 are LGHNA and YSLEER.

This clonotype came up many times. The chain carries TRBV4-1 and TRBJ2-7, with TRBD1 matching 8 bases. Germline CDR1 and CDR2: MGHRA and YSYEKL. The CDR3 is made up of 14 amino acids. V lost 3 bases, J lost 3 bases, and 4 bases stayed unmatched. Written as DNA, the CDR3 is TGCGCCAGCAGCCATGCCGGGACAGGCTACGAGCAGTACTTC. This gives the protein CASSHAGTGYEQYF.

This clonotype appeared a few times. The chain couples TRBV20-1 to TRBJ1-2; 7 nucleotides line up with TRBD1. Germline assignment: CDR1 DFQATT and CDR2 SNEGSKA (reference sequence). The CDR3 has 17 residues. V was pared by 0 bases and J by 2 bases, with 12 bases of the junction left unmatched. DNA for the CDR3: TGCAGTGCTAGAGATAAAGGGGGCAGCCAGTCCAACTATGGCTACACCTTC. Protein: CSARDKGGSQSNYGYTF.

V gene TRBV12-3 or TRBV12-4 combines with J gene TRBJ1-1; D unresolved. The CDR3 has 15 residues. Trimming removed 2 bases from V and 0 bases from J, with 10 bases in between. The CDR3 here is CASSLQRVMNTEAFF. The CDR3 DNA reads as TGTGCCAGCAGTTTACAACGCGTAATGAACACTGAAGCTTTCTTT.

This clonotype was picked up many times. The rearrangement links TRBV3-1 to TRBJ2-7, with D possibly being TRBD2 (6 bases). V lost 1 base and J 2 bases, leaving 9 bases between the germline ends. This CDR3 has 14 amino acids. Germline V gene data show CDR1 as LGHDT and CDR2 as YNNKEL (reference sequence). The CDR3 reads CASSQVRGPYEQYF. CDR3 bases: TGTGCCAGCAGCCAAGTGCGGGGCCCCTACGAGCAGTACTTC.

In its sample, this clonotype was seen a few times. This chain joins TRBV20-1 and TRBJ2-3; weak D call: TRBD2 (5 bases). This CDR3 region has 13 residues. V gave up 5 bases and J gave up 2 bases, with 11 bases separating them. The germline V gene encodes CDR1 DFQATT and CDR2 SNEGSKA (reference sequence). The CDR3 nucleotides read TGCAGTGCTCTTGTGCGGGTCACAGATACGCAGTATTTT. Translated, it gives CSALVRVTDTQYF.